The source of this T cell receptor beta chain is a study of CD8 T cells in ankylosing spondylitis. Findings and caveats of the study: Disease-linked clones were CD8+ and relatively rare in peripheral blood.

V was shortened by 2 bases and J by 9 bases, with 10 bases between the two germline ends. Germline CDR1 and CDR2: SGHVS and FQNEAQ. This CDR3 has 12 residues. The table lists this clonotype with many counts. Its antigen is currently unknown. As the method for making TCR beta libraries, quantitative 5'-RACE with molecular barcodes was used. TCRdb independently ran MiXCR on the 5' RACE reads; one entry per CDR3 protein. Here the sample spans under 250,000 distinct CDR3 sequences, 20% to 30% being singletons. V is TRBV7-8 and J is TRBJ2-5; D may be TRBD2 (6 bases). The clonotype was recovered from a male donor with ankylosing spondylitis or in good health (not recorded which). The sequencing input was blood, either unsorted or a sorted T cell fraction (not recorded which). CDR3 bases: TGTGCCAGCAGCTTACAAGGGGAGGCCCAGTACTTC. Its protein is CASSLQGEAQYF.